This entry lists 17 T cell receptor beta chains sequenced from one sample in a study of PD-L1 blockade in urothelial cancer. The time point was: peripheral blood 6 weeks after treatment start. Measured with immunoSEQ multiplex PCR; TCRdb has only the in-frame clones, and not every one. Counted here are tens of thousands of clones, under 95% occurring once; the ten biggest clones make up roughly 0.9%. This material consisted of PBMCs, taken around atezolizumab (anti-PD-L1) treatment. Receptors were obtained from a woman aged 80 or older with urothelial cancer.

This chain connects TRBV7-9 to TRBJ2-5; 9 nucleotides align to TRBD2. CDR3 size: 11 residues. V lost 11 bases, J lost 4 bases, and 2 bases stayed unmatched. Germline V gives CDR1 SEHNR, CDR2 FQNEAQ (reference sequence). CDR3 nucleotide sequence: TGTGCCGGAGCGGGAGGAGAGACCCAGTACTTC. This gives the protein CAGAGGETQYF.

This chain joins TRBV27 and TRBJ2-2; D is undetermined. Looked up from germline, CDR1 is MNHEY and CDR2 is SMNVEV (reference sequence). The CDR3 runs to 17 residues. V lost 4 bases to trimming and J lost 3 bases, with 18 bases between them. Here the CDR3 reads CASSSQVWQDHTGELFF. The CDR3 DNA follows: TGTGCCAGCAGTTCCCAGGTGTGGCAGGATCACACCGGGGAGCTGTTTTTT.

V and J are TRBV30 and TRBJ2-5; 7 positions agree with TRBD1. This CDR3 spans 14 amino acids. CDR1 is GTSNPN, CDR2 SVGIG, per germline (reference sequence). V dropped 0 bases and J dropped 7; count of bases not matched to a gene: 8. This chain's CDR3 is CAWSVLRQGVTQYF. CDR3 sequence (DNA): TGTGCCTGGAGTGTACTGCGGCAGGGGGTGACCCAGTACTTC.

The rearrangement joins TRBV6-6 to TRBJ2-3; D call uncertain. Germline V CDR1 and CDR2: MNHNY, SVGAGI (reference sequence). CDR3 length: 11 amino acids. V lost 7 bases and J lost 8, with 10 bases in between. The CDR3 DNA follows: TGTGCCAGCACCCGAGGCCCTACGCAGTATTTT. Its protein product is CASTRGPTQYF.

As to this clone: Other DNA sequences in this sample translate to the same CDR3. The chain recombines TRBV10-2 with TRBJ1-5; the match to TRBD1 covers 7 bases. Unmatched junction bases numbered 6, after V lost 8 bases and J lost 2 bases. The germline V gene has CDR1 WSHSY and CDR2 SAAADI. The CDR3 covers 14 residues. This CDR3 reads CASGRDRGNQPQHF. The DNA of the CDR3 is TGCGCCAGCGGCCGGGACAGAGGCAATCAGCCCCAGCATTTT.

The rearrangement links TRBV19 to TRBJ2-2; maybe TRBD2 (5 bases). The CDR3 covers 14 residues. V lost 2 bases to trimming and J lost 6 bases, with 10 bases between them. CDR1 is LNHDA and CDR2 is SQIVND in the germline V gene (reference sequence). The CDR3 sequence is CASSITGIAGELFF. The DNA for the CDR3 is TGTGCCAGTAGTATAACGGGGATCGCCGGGGAGCTGTTTTTT.

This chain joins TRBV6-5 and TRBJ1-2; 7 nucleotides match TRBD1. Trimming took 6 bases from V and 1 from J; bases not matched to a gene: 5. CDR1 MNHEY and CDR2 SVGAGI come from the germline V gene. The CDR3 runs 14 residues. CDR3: CASSRQGYNYGYTF. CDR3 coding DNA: TGTGCCAGCAGCAGACAGGGTTATAACTATGGCTACACCTTC.

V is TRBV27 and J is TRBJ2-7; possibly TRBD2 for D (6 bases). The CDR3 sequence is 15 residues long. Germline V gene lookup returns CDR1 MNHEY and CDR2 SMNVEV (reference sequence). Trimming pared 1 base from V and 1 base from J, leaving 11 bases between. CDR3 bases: TGTGCCAGCAGTTTATGGGACTCAAAATCCTACGAGCAGTACTTC. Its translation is CASSLWDSKSYEQYF.

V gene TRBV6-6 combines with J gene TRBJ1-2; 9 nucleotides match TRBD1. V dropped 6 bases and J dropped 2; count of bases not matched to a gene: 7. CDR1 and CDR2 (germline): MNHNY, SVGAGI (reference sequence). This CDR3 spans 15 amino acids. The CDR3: CASSPIGQGNYGYTF. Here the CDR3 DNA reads TGTGCCAGCAGCCCCATCGGACAGGGGAACTATGGCTACACCTTC.

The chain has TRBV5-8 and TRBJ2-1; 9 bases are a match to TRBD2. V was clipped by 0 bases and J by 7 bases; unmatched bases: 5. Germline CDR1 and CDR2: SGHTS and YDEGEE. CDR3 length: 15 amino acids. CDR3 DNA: TGTGCCAGCAGCTTGGGACTAGCGGACGAAAATGAGCAGTTCTTC. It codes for CASSLGLADENEQFF.

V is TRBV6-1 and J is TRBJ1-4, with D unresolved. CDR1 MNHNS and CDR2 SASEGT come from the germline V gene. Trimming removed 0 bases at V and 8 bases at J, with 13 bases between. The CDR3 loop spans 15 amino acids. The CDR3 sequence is CASSEALPGREKLFF. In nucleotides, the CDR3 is TGTGCCAGCAGTGAAGCCCTACCCGGGAGGGAAAAACTGTTTTTT.

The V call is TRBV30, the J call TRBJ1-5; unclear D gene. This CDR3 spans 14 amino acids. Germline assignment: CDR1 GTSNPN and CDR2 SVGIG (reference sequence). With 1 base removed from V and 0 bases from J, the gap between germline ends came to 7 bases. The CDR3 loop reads CAWSDSGSNQPQHF. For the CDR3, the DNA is TGTGCCTGGAGTGACTCGGGTAGCAATCAGCCCCAGCATTTT.

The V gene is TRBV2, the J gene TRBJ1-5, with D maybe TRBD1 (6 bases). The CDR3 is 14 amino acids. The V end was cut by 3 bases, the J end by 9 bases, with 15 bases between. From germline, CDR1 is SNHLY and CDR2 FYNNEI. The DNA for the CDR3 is TGTGCCAGCAGTGAGACAGGACCCAGGCCGCCCCAGCATTTT. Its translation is CASSETGPRPPQHF.

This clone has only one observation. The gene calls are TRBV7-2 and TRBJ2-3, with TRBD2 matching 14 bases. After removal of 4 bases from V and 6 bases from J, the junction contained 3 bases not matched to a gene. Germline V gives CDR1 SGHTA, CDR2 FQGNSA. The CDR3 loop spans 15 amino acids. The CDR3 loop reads CASSSRTSGRDTQYF. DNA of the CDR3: TGTGCCAGCAGCTCACGGACTAGCGGGAGGGATACGCAGTATTTT.

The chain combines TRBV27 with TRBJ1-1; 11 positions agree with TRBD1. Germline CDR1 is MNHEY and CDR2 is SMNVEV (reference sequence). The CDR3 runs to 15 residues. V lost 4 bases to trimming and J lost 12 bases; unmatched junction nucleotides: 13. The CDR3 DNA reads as TGTGCCAGCAGTTCCCGGTCCGGACAGGGGGCTTTATCTTTCTTT. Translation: CASSSRSGQGALSFF.

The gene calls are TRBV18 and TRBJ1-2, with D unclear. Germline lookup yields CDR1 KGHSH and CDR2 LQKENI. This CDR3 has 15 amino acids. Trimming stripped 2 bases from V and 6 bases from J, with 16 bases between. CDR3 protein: CASSPKERARHGYTF. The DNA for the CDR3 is TGTGCCAGCTCACCAAAAGAGAGGGCTCGTCATGGCTACACCTTC.

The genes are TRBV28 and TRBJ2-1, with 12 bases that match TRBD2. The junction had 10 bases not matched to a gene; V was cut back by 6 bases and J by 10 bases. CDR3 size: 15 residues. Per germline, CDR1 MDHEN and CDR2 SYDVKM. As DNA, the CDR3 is TGTGCCAGCAGACCCATGACTAGCGGGAGAGCCGAGCAGTTCTTC. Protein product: CASRPMTSGRAEQFF.